This T cell receptor beta chain was sequenced for a study of T cell repertoires in cytomegalovirus infection. Study summary: Public TCR beta signature analysis indicated the presence of both CMV infection and matching HLA type. Findings of the study overall: CMV-specific HLA-C-restricted TCR beta clonotypes dominated the ex vivo response. Carriers of CMV and the relevant HLA type were discriminated by public TCR beta frequency.

V lost 4 bases, J lost 10 bases, and 7 bases stayed unmatched. Germline-derived CDR1 and CDR2 are SGHVS and FQNEAQ. The length of the CDR3 is 15 residues. TCRdb reprocessed the reads with MiXCR, giving one entry per CDR3 protein. The repertoire consists of about 300,000 distinct CDR3 sequences, with roughly 9.3% occurring once and the leading ten covering more than 2.5%. This clonotype was detected many times. Its antigen is as yet unknown. Sequencing was done on a sample of PBMCs. The chain couples TRBV7-8 to TRBJ2-1; 13 positions match TRBD2. The receptor comes from a human donor in good health (CMV status not recorded). Some clones in this sample may be carry-over from other donors' samples. CDR3 amino acids: CASSSGLAGPWEQFF. The CDR3 DNA reads as TGTGCCAGCAGCTCGGGACTAGCGGGACCATGGGAGCAGTTCTTC.